One and the same sample provided the 2 T cell receptor beta chains below, sequenced in a study of CD8 T cells in ankylosing spondylitis. General study findings and limits: Characteristic of ankylosing spondylitis blood, it appeared, was a TCR beta motif comprising about eight highly homologous variants.

TCRdb re-called the 5' RACE reads through MiXCR, storing one row per CDR3 protein. The sample yields 100,000 to 150,000 distinct CDR3 sequences, 17% seen once. Their specific antigens are unknown. The sequenced material came from blood, either unsorted or a sorted T cell fraction (not recorded which). The receptors originated from a male donor with ankylosing spondylitis.

This clonotype has only a few counts. The rearrangement links TRBV4-1 to TRBJ2-7, with D possibly TRBD2 on 5 matching bases. Trimming cost V 1 base and J 2 bases, with 12 bases left between them. Germline V lookup: CDR1 MGHRA, CDR2 YSYEKL. This CDR3 has 15 residues. CDR3 sequence reads: CASSQGSSPTYEQYF. The DNA for the CDR3 is TGCGCCAGCAGCCAAGGTTCTAGCCCTACCTACGAGCAGTACTTC.

This sequence joins TRBV18 and TRBJ2-7; D gene unclear. Deletions cut 0 bases from V and 2 bases from J, with 11 bases between. CDR1 is KGHSH and CDR2 is LQKENI in the germline V gene. There are 15 residues in the CDR3. CDR3 in amino acids: CASSPPGEATYEQYF. CDR3 nucleotide sequence: TGTGCCAGCTCACCACCAGGTGAGGCGACCTACGAGCAGTACTTC.